This T cell receptor beta chain was sequenced in a study of shared T cell receptors in the human thymus. The germline V gene encodes CDR1 MNHNS and CDR2 SASEGT. CDR3 size: 15 residues. V lost 3 bases and J lost 2, with 11 bases in between. This table comes from immunoSEQ multiplex PCR, and its TCRdb copy is limited to in-frame clones, with some not included. The repertoire consists of around 65,000 clones, with over 90% occurring once and the leading ten covering approximately 0.035%. Sequencing was carried out using thymocytes. The sequence was obtained from a human donor. The chain is built from TRBV6-1 and TRBJ2-4; D not certain. The CDR3 DNA sequence: TGTGCCAGCAGTGATGAGAGGATGCCCAAAAACATTCAGTACTTC. Encoded protein: CASSDERMPKNIQYF.